This TCR beta chain was captured in a study of cytomegalovirus exposure and HLA in healthy donors. The V gene's germline CDR1 is MNHEY and CDR2 SVGAGI. Deletions cut 6 bases from V and 4 bases from J, with 12 bases between. The CDR3 runs to 13 residues. For this clone: As yet, its antigen is unknown.

Primers for the PCR totalled 60 Vbeta and 13 Jbeta. The data were produced by immunoSEQ multiplex PCR, yet TCRdb's version contains in-frame clones alone and is incomplete. The sample holds some 140,000 clones, 73% seen once. Study-wide results and caveats: TCR beta chain V- and J-gene trimming was linked, in a later analysis, to a missense variant in DCLRE1C.

The sequence came from a woman aged 40 to 55 in good health and CMV-seronegative. Sequenced material: PBMCs. The chain uses TRBV6-5 and TRBJ1-2; D remains ambiguous. The CDR3 loop is CASRIDHSYGYTF. The CDR3 DNA sequence: TGTGCCAGCAGAATTGATCACAGCTATGGCTACACCTTC.